This T cell receptor (beta chain) is drawn from a study of shared clonotypes between healthy human individuals. Study-wide results and limits: The represented genetic and exposure-history diversity was limited by the small number of donors. On the whole, naive subsets had larger estimated richness than memory subsets had.

In the case of this clone: Its antigen is unidentified.

Unmatched junction bases numbered 7, after V lost 4 bases and J lost 5 bases. Germline-derived CDR1 and CDR2 are SQVTM and ANQGSEA. The CDR3 sequence is 13 residues long. The data were produced by immunoSEQ multiplex PCR, yet TCRdb's version contains in-frame clones alone and is incomplete. The sample contains roughly 2 million clones, 95% of which appear only once. The sequenced sample consisted of naive CD4+ T cells sorted from blood. Subset indicated: CD45RA+ positively selected. This receptor was taken from a man younger than 35 in good health. This chain uses TRBV29-1 with TRBJ2-5; 7 nucleotides match TRBD2. Here the CDR3 reads CSVAGSGAETQYF. CDR3 coding DNA: TGCAGCGTTGCGGGAAGCGGGGCGGAGACCCAGTACTTC.